The rows below give T cell receptor beta chains drawn from one sample of a study of shared clonotypes between healthy human individuals. Generated by immunoSEQ multiplex PCR, the TCRdb table keeps only in-frame clones and is missing some. The sample contains millions of clones, about 95% of which appear only once. Sequencing input: naive CD8+ T cells sorted from blood. These receptors originate from a man younger than 30 in good health. CDR3s include the opening cysteine and the closing phenylalanine or tryptophan. A D gene is named only where the DNA matches it firmly. The listing skips clone size in some rows; elsewhere it reads once, few, many or a size class.

clone size: -; J gene: TRBJ2-1; D gene: TRBD2; V gene: TRBV13; CDR3 DNA: TGTGCCAGCAGTCTACTAGCGGGCTCTAACAATGAGCAGTTCTTC; CDR3 protein: CASSLLAGSNNEQFF
clone size: once; J gene: TRBJ2-1; D gene: -; V gene: TRBV4-2; CDR3 DNA: TGTGCCAGCAGCCAAGATCGCGTTGAGCAGTTCTTC; CDR3 protein: CASSQDRVEQFF
clone size: -; J gene: TRBJ2-7; D gene: -; V gene: TRBV27; CDR3 DNA: TGTGCCAGCAGTTTCGGCGTCGAGCAGTACTTC; CDR3 protein: CASSFGVEQYF
clone size: -; J gene: TRBJ2-1; D gene: -; V gene: TRBV10-3; CDR3 DNA: TGTGCCATCAGTGAGTCGAATGGCAATGAGCAGTTCTTC; CDR3 protein: CAISESNGNEQFF
clone size: -; J gene: TRBJ1-4; D gene: -; V gene: TRBV2; CDR3 DNA: TGTGCCAGCAGTGACTTGCCAGGGACTAATGAAAAACTGTTTTTT; CDR3 protein: CASSDLPGTNEKLFF
clone size: once; J gene: TRBJ1-6; D gene: -; V gene: TRBV5-6; CDR3 DNA: TGTGCCAGCAGCTTGATGGGAGAAGCGTCACCCCTCCACTTT; CDR3 protein: CASSLMGEASPLHF
clone size: -; J gene: TRBJ2-7; D gene: -; V gene: TRBV28; CDR3 DNA: TGTGCCAGCAGTTTTCGGGCGGCGGTAGGGTTGTACTTC; CDR3 protein: CASSFRAAVGLYF
clone size: -; J gene: TRBJ2-2; D gene: TRBD2; V gene: TRBV9; CDR3 DNA: TGTGCCAGCAGTCGGACTAGAACTAACACCGGGGAGCTGTTTTTT; CDR3 protein: CASSRTRTNTGELFF
clone size: -; J gene: TRBJ2-2; D gene: -; V gene: TRBV10-3; CDR3 DNA: TGTGCCATCATACCCCAGGGGTCTGCGAACACCGGGGAGCTGTTTTTT; CDR3 protein: CAIIPQGSANTGELFF
clone size: -; J gene: TRBJ2-3; D gene: -; V gene: TRBV7-9; CDR3 DNA: TGTGCCACCCATGAGGGCCACGAGACAGATACGCAGTATTTT; CDR3 protein: CATHEGHETDTQYF
clone size: -; J gene: TRBJ2-7; D gene: -; V gene: TRBV7-9; CDR3 DNA: TGTGCCAGCAGCTTTGGGGAGACCGAGCAGTACTTC; CDR3 protein: CASSFGETEQYF
clone size: -; J gene: TRBJ2-7; D gene: -; V gene: TRBV18; CDR3 DNA: TGTGCCAGCTCACCCTCCTACAGGGTTGGCTACGAGCAGTACTTC; CDR3 protein: CASSPSYRVGYEQYF
clone size: -; J gene: TRBJ1-3; D gene: -; V gene: TRBV25-1; CDR3 DNA: TGTGCCAGCAGTGATAAGACTGCTAGCTCTGGAAACACCATATATTTT; CDR3 protein: CASSDKTASSGNTIYF
clone size: -; J gene: TRBJ1-1; D gene: -; V gene: TRBV4-1; CDR3 DNA: TGCGCCAGCAGCCAAGATGAAGAAACCACTGAAGCTTTCTTT; CDR3 protein: CASSQDEETTEAFF
clone size: -; J gene: TRBJ2-7; D gene: -; V gene: TRBV7-9; CDR3 DNA: TGTGCCAGCAGTGACAGTTCCTACGAGCAGTACTTC; CDR3 protein: CASSDSSYEQYF
clone size: -; J gene: TRBJ2-7; D gene: -; V gene: TRBV4-1; CDR3 DNA: TGCGCCAGCAGCCAAGATCAGCACGGTGGGGGATACGAGCAGTACTTC; CDR3 protein: CASSQDQHGGGYEQYF
clone size: -; J gene: TRBJ2-5; D gene: -; V gene: TRBV19; CDR3 DNA: TGTGCCAGTAGTGGATGGCCCCAAGAGACCCAGTACTTC; CDR3 protein: CASSGWPQETQYF
clone size: -; J gene: TRBJ1-1; D gene: -; V gene: TRBV27; CDR3 DNA: TGTGCCAGCAGTTTAACAGTCGGTTGGGGGTTTAACACTGAAGCTTTCTTT; CDR3 protein: CASSLTVGWGFNTEAFF
clone size: -; J gene: TRBJ1-5; D gene: -; V gene: TRBV28; CDR3 DNA: TGTGCCAGCAGTTTGCGTGGGCCCCAGCATTTT; CDR3 protein: CASSLRGPQHF
clone size: -; J gene: TRBJ2-3; D gene: TRBD2; V gene: TRBV28; CDR3 DNA: TGTGCCAGCAGTTTAGGTAGCGGGACAACAGATACGCAGTATTTT; CDR3 protein: CASSLGSGTTDTQYF
clone size: -; J gene: TRBJ2-5; D gene: -; V gene: TRBV7-9; CDR3 DNA: TGTGCCAGCACGCCAGAGTACCAAGAGACCCAGTACTTC; CDR3 protein: CASTPEYQETQYF
clone size: -; J gene: TRBJ1-1; D gene: -; V gene: TRBV7-9; CDR3 DNA: TGTGCCAGCCGCAGGGACACTGAAGCTTTCTTT; CDR3 protein: CASRRDTEAFF
clone size: -; J gene: TRBJ2-7; D gene: -; V gene: TRBV6-1; CDR3 DNA: TGTGCCAGCAGTGATGGGGTTTCGGGCTACGAGCAGTACTTC; CDR3 protein: CASSDGVSGYEQYF
clone size: -; J gene: TRBJ1-6; D gene: -; V gene: TRBV7-7; CDR3 DNA: TGTGCTAGCAGCTTAGCGCTGGGTTCACCCCTCCACTTT; CDR3 protein: CASSLALGSPLHF